Sequencing of this T cell receptor beta chain was carried out in a study of blood T cell repertoires in COVID-19. The CDR3 is 16 residues long. Germline values: CDR1 SSHAT, CDR2 FNYEAQ (reference sequence). Regarding this clone: One end of the junction does not line up with germline, which may come from a read error.

Repertoires were generated with immunoSEQ multiplex PCR, while TCRdb's copy carries only in-frame clones and drops some. The sample has more than 100,000 clones, 80% to 90% seen once. V and J are TRBV7-7 and TRBJ2-2; D unresolved. The sequenced material came from PBMCs or T cells enriched from blood (not recorded which). The source is a man in his forties or fifties with acute COVID-19. The CDR3 is CASSFPASGNTGELFF. CDR3 nucleotide sequence: TGTGCTAGCAGCTTCCCTGCGTCAGGGAACACCGGGGAGCTGTTTTTT. Complete variable domain (other parts from reference TRBV7-7 and TRBJ2-2): GAGVSQSPRYKVTKRGQDVTLRCDPISSHATLYWYQQALGQGPEFLTYFNYEAQPDKSGLPSDRFSAERPEGSISTLTIQRTEQRDSAMYRCASSFPASGNTGELFFGEGSRLTVL.